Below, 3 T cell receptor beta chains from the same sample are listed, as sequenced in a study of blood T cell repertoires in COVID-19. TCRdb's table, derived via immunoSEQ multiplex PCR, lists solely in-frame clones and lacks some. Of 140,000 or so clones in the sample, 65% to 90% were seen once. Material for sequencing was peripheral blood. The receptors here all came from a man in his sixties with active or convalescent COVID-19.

In DNA form, the CDR3 reads TGTGCCAGCACTCCACAGGGCGGGGAGCTGTTTTTT. Its translation: CASTPQGGELFF. The V gene is TRBV12-3 or TRBV12-4, the J gene TRBJ2-2, with D perhaps TRBD1 (6 bases). There are 12 residues in the CDR3. V dropped 7 bases and J dropped 7 bases, with 10 bases sitting between them.

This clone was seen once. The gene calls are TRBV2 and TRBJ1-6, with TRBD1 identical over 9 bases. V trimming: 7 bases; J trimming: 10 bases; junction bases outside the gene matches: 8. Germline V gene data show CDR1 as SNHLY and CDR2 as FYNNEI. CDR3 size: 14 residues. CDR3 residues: CASKQGARMSPLHF. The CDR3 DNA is TGTGCCAGCAAACAGGGGGCGCGTATGTCACCCCTCCACTTT.

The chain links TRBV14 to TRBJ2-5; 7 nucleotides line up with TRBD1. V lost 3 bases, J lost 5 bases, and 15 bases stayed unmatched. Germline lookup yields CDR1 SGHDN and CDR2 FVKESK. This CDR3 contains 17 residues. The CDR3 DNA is TGTGCCAGCAGCCAGGGTACCCTAAAGGGGGCCGCTGAGACCCAGTACTTC. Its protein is CASSQGTLKGAAETQYF.